Listed here are 15 T cell receptor beta chains from one sample, sequenced in a study of T cell repertoires in cytomegalovirus infection (dated by TCRdb to between 2019 and 2020). The sequencer was an Illumina HiSeq 1500. TCRdb reprocessing: public reads trimmed at Q25 with fastp, clones called with MiXCR, in-frame beta chains kept. Here each entry gathers all rows of one CDR3 protein and keeps the most common genes and DNA. The sample includes hundreds of thousands of distinct CDR3 sequences, with 35% to 45% observed a single time. 2.5% to 3.5% of the sample is taken by the ten largest. The sample consisted of PBMCs. The receptors stem from a human donor in good health (CMV status not recorded). Some clones in this sample may be carry-over from other donors' samples.

The chain links TRBV14 to TRBJ2-7; 7 bases fit TRBD1. With 4 bases clipped from V and 5 bases from J, the junction kept 5 bases outside the gene matches. CDR3 size: 13 residues. Germline CDR1 is SGHDN and CDR2 is FVKESK. In nucleotides, the CDR3 is TGTGCCAGCAGCCCCACAGGGGTCAACGAGCAGTACTTC. Protein product: CASSPTGVNEQYF.

The chain employs TRBV20-1 and TRBJ2-7, with D perhaps TRBD1 or TRBD2 (6 bases each). CDR3 size: 15 residues. Germline V gene data show CDR1 as DFQATT and CDR2 as SNEGSKA (reference sequence). The germline V and J ends were trimmed by 8 bases and 4 bases, with 24 bases remaining between them. As DNA, the CDR3 is TGCAGTCCTCTAGTCCCAATCGGGGGCGCTTACGAGCAGTACTTC. This encodes CSPLVPIGGAYEQYF.

As regards this clonotype: The junction and the germline gene differ at one end; a read error may be behind it. This chain joins TRBV4-1 and TRBJ1-1; D perhaps matches TRBD1 (6 bases). The CDR3 runs to 16 residues. The germline V gene has CDR1 MGHRA and CDR2 YSYEKL. The CDR3 DNA sequence: TGCGCCAGCAGCTCTTTCCCGGGGGGCTCAAACACTGAAGCTTTATTT. It codes for CASSSFPGGSNTEALF.

The V gene is TRBV7-9, the J gene TRBJ2-1; 11 bases agree with TRBD2. Germline assignment: CDR1 SEHNR and CDR2 FQNEAQ (reference sequence). The ends lost 6 bases at V and 0 bases at J; junction bases unmatched: 4. CDR3 length equals 16 residues. CDR3 nucleotides: TGTGCCAGCAGGGATACTAGCGGGAGCTCCTACAATGAGCAGTTCTTC. Protein: CASRDTSGSSYNEQFF. Combining the CDR3 with reference TRBV7-9 and TRBJ2-1 gives the whole variable domain DTGVSQNPRHKITKRGQNVTFRCDPISEHNRLYWYRQTLGQGPEFLTYFQNEAQLEKSRLLSDRFSAERPKGSFSTLEIQRTEQGDSAMYLCASRDTSGSSYNEQFFGPGTRLTVL.

The table lists this clonotype with many counts. The chain joins TRBV6-1 to TRBJ2-6; D may be TRBD1 (6 bases). The CDR3 extends over 17 amino acids. Germline V gene lookup returns CDR1 MNHNS and CDR2 SASEGT. Trimming stripped 5 bases from V and 0 bases from J, with 14 bases between. As DNA, the CDR3 is TGTGCCAGCAGTCTCCGACAGGTCTCCTCTGGGGCCAACGTCCTGACTTTC. Translating it yields CASSLRQVSSGANVLTF.

This chain joins TRBV20-1 and TRBJ2-1; TRBD1 might be the D (6 bases). V lost 8 bases and J 3 bases, leaving 14 bases between the germline ends. The CDR3 covers 13 residues. The germline V gene encodes CDR1 DFQATT and CDR2 SNEGSKA (reference sequence). The CDR3 sequence: CSTEGVNYNEQFF. Written as DNA, the CDR3 is TGCAGTACCGAGGGGGTAAACTACAATGAGCAGTTCTTC.

The CDR3 sequence: CASRGKLAGASSYEQYF. The DNA for the CDR3 is TGTGCCAGCAGGGGGAAGCTAGCGGGGGCTAGCTCCTACGAGCAGTACTTC. The V gene is TRBV6-1, the J gene TRBJ2-7, with 10 nucleotides matching TRBD2. The CDR3 is 17 amino acids. Germline V gene sequence: CDR1 MNHNS, CDR2 SASEGT. V dropped 6 bases and J dropped 0; count of bases not matched to a gene: 11.

The gene calls are TRBV30 and TRBJ1-2; unclear D gene. The germline V and J ends were trimmed by 5 bases and 0 bases, with 13 bases remaining between them. There are 14 residues in the CDR3. Germline V gives CDR1 GTSNPN, CDR2 SVGIG (reference sequence). The CDR3 spells CAWARVPSNYGYTF. In DNA, the CDR3 is TGTGCCTGGGCCCGCGTGCCTTCTAACTATGGCTACACCTTC.

As for this clonotype: One end of the junction fails to match germline, which may point to a read error. This chain connects TRBV19 to TRBJ1-4; 9 bases are shared with TRBD1. The CDR3 sequence is 14 residues long. CDR1 is LNHDA, CDR2 SQIVND, per germline (reference sequence). CDR3 sequence reads: CASTRGQGNEKLFW. For the CDR3, the DNA is TGTGCCAGTACGAGGGGACAGGGTAATGAAAAACTGTTTTGG.

This clonotype was picked up a small number of times. The chain employs TRBV30 and TRBJ2-3; D uncertain. The CDR3 is 13 amino acids. In germline, CDR1 is GTSNPN, CDR2 SVGIG (reference sequence). Trimming took 1 base from V and 5 from J, leaving 10 bases between them. Here the CDR3 reads CAWSARSGDTQYF. In nucleotides, the CDR3 is TGTGCCTGGAGTGCCAGGAGTGGAGATACGCAGTATTTT. Looking up the rest from reference TRBV30 and TRBJ2-3 gives the full variable domain: SQTIHQWPATLVQPVGSPLSLECTVEGTSNPNLYWYRQAAGRGLQLLFYSVGIGQISSEVPQNLSASRPQDRQFILSSKKLLLSDSGFYLCAWSARSGDTQYFGPGTRLTVL.

The chain uses TRBV7-2 and TRBJ2-1, with unresolved D. Per the germline V gene, CDR1 is SGHTA and CDR2 is FQGNSA. The CDR3 loop spans 15 amino acids. V lost 5 bases and J lost 0, with 11 bases in between. CDR3 DNA sequence: TGTGCCAGCAGCGCTGAAAAAAGCTCCTACAATGAGCAGTTCTTC. Protein product: CASSAEKSSYNEQFF. Combining the CDR3 with reference TRBV7-2 and TRBJ2-1 gives the whole variable domain GAGVSQSPSNKVTEKGKDVELRCDPISGHTALYWYRQSLGQGLEFLIYFQGNSAPDKSGLPSDRFSAERTGGSVSTLTIQRTQQEDSAVYLCASSAEKSSYNEQFFGPGTRLTVL.

In this sample, this clonotype turned up a few times. The chain has TRBV7-9 and TRBJ2-7; D is perhaps TRBD1 (6 bases). Trimming pared 4 bases from V and 5 bases from J, leaving 15 bases between. Germline loops: CDR1 SEHNR, CDR2 FQNEAQ (reference sequence). The CDR3 contains 14 residues. CDR3 in amino acids: CASSSQGLTDEQYF. The DNA of the CDR3 is TGTGCCAGCAGCTCACAGGGTCTGACCGACGAGCAGTACTTC.

V gene TRBV15 combines with J gene TRBJ1-1, with D tentatively TRBD1 (5 bases). CDR3 size: 13 residues. The germline V and J ends were trimmed by 0 bases and 7 bases, with 9 bases remaining between them. CDR1 is LNHNV and CDR2 is YYDKDF in the germline V gene (reference sequence). This CDR3 reads CATSRDSGGEAFF. In DNA form, the CDR3 reads TGTGCCACCAGCAGAGATTCGGGGGGTGAAGCTTTCTTT.

V is TRBV5-5 and J is TRBJ2-5; 11 bases align to TRBD1. V was pared by 0 bases and J by 1 base, with 8 bases of the junction left unmatched. The germline gives CDR1 SGHKS, CDR2 YYEKEE (reference sequence). CDR3 length: 18 amino acids. The CDR3 coding sequence is TGTGCCAGCAGCTTGGTGATCCCGGGACAGGGGGTCCAAGAGACCCAGTACTTC. It codes for CASSLVIPGQGVQETQYF.

In the case of this clonotype: This may be a read error: a much more frequent sequence differs by one nucleotide. The chain is built from TRBV28 and TRBJ2-1; D gene uncertain. V was shortened by 3 bases and J by 8 bases, with 5 bases between the two germline ends. The germline V gene encodes CDR1 MDHEN and CDR2 SYDVKM. The CDR3 runs to 11 residues. CDR3 nucleotide sequence: TGTGCCAGCAGTTTTGGCCATGAGCAGTTCTTC. Translation gives CASSFGHEQFF.